The next 3 T cell receptor beta chains were all read from a single sample in a study of blood T cell repertoires in COVID-19. Measured with immunoSEQ multiplex PCR; TCRdb has only the in-frame clones, and not every one. The sample comprises 250,000 to 300,000 clones, 75% to 95% of which are singletons, and 1.1% rests with the top ten. Sequencing input: PBMCs or T cells enriched from blood (not recorded which). The source is a woman in her 30s who had recovered from COVID-19.

This clone was detected once. The chain links TRBV9 to TRBJ2-1; 8 bases match TRBD2. This CDR3 comprises 15 residues. Trimming cost V 0 bases and J 7 bases; bases outside gene matches: 6. Germline V gene sequence: CDR1 SGDLS, CDR2 YYNGEE. The CDR3 reads CASSVVTGGRNEQFF. CDR3 DNA: TGTGCCAGCAGCGTAGTGACGGGAGGGCGGAATGAGCAGTTCTTC. Combining the CDR3 with reference TRBV9 and TRBJ2-1 gives the whole variable domain DSGVTQTPKHLITATGQRVTLRCSPRSGDLSVYWYQQSLDQGLQFLIQYYNGEERAKGNILERFSAQQFPDLHSELNLSSLELGDSALYFCASSVVTGGRNEQFFGPGTRLTVL.

The chain recombines TRBV19 with TRBJ1-4, with a possible D match to TRBD1 (5 bases). Germline lookup yields CDR1 LNHDA and CDR2 SQIVND (reference sequence). Trimming stripped 9 bases from V and 8 bases from J, with 16 bases between. The length of the CDR3 is 13 residues. The CDR3 nucleotides read TGTGCCAGCAAGACCCCCGGGGGGGAAAAACTGTTTTTT. This sequence encodes CASKTPGGEKLFF.

The V and J genes are TRBV7-9 and TRBJ2-2, with D unresolved. Germline V gene data show CDR1 as SEHNR and CDR2 as FQNEAQ (reference sequence). The CDR3 has 14 amino acids. With 1 base removed from V and 5 bases from J, the gap between germline ends came to 8 bases. CDR3 nucleotide sequence: TGTGCCAGCAGCTTAGGTCCCCGTACCGGGGAGCTGTTTTTT. Protein sequence: CASSLGPRTGELFF.